Listed below are T cell receptor beta chains from one sample, sequenced in a study of early T cells in non-severe SARS-CoV-2 infection. In TCRdb, the 5' RACE reads were re-called with MiXCR into one record per CDR3 protein. Of over 50,000 distinct CDR3 sequences listed, roughly 12% were seen once; the top ten hold 2.9%. The sequencing sample was made of whole blood. These receptor sequences come from an adult who was a healthcare worker with PCR-confirmed SARS-CoV-2 infection or an uninfected control (not recorded which). CDR3s include the opening cysteine and the closing phenylalanine or tryptophan. A D gene is named only where the DNA matches it firmly. Only some rows state a clone size, as once, few, many or a class for expanded clones.

v_call,j_call,d_call,clone_size,cdr3_nt,cdr3_aa
TRBV29-1,TRBJ2-1,TRBD1,many,TGCAGCGTGGAGATCGGACAGGGGCGTAGCCGGGGTGAGCAGTTCTTC,CSVEIGQGRSRGEQFF
TRBV11-2,TRBJ2-4,TRBD1,-,TGTGCCAGCAGAGAAGGGGGCCCAGTCGAATACTTC,CASREGGPVEYF
TRBV7-3,TRBJ2-7,TRBD2,many,TGTGCCAGCAGCGTTACTAGCGGGAGTCCCCACGAGCAGTACTTC,CASSVTSGSPHEQYF
TRBV12-3/TRBV12-4,TRBJ2-3,TRBD1,many,TGTGCCAGCAGTTTGAATACAGGGGGAACAGATACGCAGTATTTT,CASSLNTGGTDTQYF
TRBV12-3/TRBV12-4,TRBJ2-3,-,many,TGTGCCAGCAGTTTTCAGTATTTT,CASSFQYF
TRBV29-1,TRBJ1-3,-,many,TGCAGCGTCGCCACCTCCGGGTCTGGAAACACCATATATTTT,CSVATSGSGNTIYF
TRBV5-1,TRBJ2-3,-,-,TGCGCCAGCAGACCCGGTACAGATACGCAGTATTTT,CASRPGTDTQYF
TRBV29-1,TRBJ2-1,-,few,TGCAGCGTTGAATACAACTCCTACAATGAGCAGTTCTTC,CSVEYNSYNEQFF
TRBV6-5,TRBJ1-6,-,-,TGTGCCAGCAGTTATTTCCAGGGAAGTAATTCACCCCTCCACTTT,CASSYFQGSNSPLHF
TRBV6-2/TRBV6-3,TRBJ1-3,-,few,TGTGCCAGCAGTTGGACAGAGGCTGGAAACACCATATATTTT,CASSWTEAGNTIYF
TRBV6-5,TRBJ2-2,-,-,TGTGCCAGCAGGCCGGGACTGTCGTCCGGGGAGCTGTTTTTT,CASRPGLSSGELFF
TRBV5-1,TRBJ2-3,-,many,TGCGCCAGCAGCTTGCGCCCCAGGGAGAGCACAGATACGCAGTATTTT,CASSLRPRESTDTQYF
TRBV6-1,TRBJ2-4,TRBD2,-,TGTGCCAGCAGTACGCTAGCGGGGCTAGCCAAAAACATTCAGTACTTC,CASSTLAGLAKNIQYF
TRBV29-1,TRBJ2-1,TRBD2,many,TGCAGCGTTGAAGCAACCGGGACTAGGCCCGGAGTGGAGCAGTTCTTC,CSVEATGTRPGVEQFF
TRBV4-2,TRBJ2-3,TRBD2,many,TGTGCCAGCAGCCAAGAGGGATGGCGGGGGACGGGGACAGATACGCAGTATTTT,CASSQEGWRGTGTDTQYF
TRBV12-3/TRBV12-4,TRBJ1-1,-,-,TGTGCCAGCAGTTCCGGGCCCCGTGGAGCTTTCTTT,CASSSGPRGAFF
TRBV7-9,TRBJ2-1,-,many,TGTGCCACGGGTCGGGACACCTCCTACAATGAGCAGTTCTTC,CATGRDTSYNEQFF
TRBV3-1,TRBJ2-7,-,-,TGTGCCAGCAGCCATGGGACAAAACCCCAATTGAGAGAGCAGTACTTC,CASSHGTKPQLREQYF
TRBV12-3/TRBV12-4,TRBJ1-1,-,many,TGTGCCAGCAGTTTAGCGGGGAGCATAAACACTGAAGCTTTCTTT,CASSLAGSINTEAFF
TRBV11-2,TRBJ2-1,-,many,TGTGCCAGCAGCCCGGACGGTGGGGCCTACAATGAGCAGTTCTTC,CASSPDGGAYNEQFF
TRBV10-1,TRBJ1-1,-,many,TGCGCCAGCAGTGAGTCGGTCAACAGGGAAGCTTTCTTT,CASSESVNREAFF
TRBV15,TRBJ1-1,-,-,TGTGCCACCAGCAGATCGGACCCTGAGACTGAAGCTTTCTTT,CATSRSDPETEAFF
TRBV7-8,TRBJ1-4,TRBD1,many,TGTGCCAGCAGCTCACGGGACAGAGCTAATGAAAAACTGTTTTTT,CASSSRDRANEKLFF
TRBV28,TRBJ2-1,-,many,TGTGCCAGCAGTTCGGACGGGGGTAGGAATGAGCAGTTCTTC,CASSSDGGRNEQFF
TRBV6-2/TRBV6-3,TRBJ2-4,-,-,TGTGCCAGCAGCACAAGGGATGGAAACATTCAGTACTTC,CASSTRDGNIQYF
TRBV29-1,TRBJ2-1,TRBD1,many,TGCAGCGCTACAGGGGACCATGAGCAGTTCTTC,CSATGDHEQFF
TRBV7-3,TRBJ2-5,TRBD2,few,TGTGCCAGCAGTCGGGGACTAGCGGGTCGAGATACCCAGTACTTC,CASSRGLAGRDTQYF
TRBV11-3,TRBJ1-5,-,few,TGTGCCAGCAGCCAAGGTGGCGGCAATCAGCCCCAGCATTTT,CASSQGGGNQPQHF
TRBV28,TRBJ1-2,-,-,TGTGCCAGCAGTTTAGGTGGATATGGCTACACCTTC,CASSLGGYGYTF
TRBV10-3,TRBJ1-1,-,few,TGTGCCATCACGGCAGGCGGGGGAGGCACTGAAGCTTTCTTT,CAITAGGGGTEAFF
TRBV29-1,TRBJ2-7,TRBD2,-,TGCAGCGTGACTAGCGGGCTGCCTATTTACGAGCAGTACTTC,CSVTSGLPIYEQYF
TRBV29-1,TRBJ2-1,TRBD2,-,TGCAGCGCCGGGACTAGCGGGAAAAATGAGCAGTTCTTC,CSAGTSGKNEQFF